This T cell receptor beta chain was sequenced in a study of T-cell memory formation after mild COVID-19. Amplification by 5'RACE using constant-segment primers produced TCR alpha and TCR beta cDNA libraries that carried sample barcodes and UMIs. TCRdb re-called the 5' RACE reads with MiXCR, one entry per CDR3 protein. The sample carries more than 110,000 distinct CDR3 sequences, 11% to 15% recorded once. Of note for this clonotype: Its antigen is undetermined.

The germline gives CDR1 LNHDA, CDR2 SQIVND (reference sequence). J gave up 3 bases and V 5 bases, and 10 bases lay outside the gene matches. The CDR3 loop spans 15 amino acids. Whole-study results and caveats: Contracting clones, day 15 to 85, had balanced CD4/CD8, and later expanders favored CD4+.

This chain links TRBV19 with TRBJ2-7; 7 positions match TRBD1. Material: PBMCs or a T cell subset sorted from them (not recorded which). The sequence was collected from an adult woman who had mild COVID-19 (a few samples of this study predate the infection). Cell type and time point are not known. CDR3 sequence reads: CASSLGGDRDYEQYF. CDR3 sequence (DNA): TGTGCCAGTAGTCTTGGAGGAGACAGGGACTACGAGCAGTACTTC.